This T cell receptor beta chain was captured in a study of blood T cell repertoires in COVID-19. Study-wide context: The samples span acute and convalescent COVID-19 from the United States, Italy and Spain. Sources were T cells, B-cell-depleted T cells, or PBMCs; the material itself was cDNA or gDNA.

From germline, CDR1 is MNHEY and CDR2 SVGAGI. The CDR3 totals 15 residues. The ends lost 6 bases at V and 3 bases at J; junction bases unmatched: 10. Clinical histories supplied by participants themselves formed the basis of cohort assignment. Original methodology: Estimates of nucleated cell counts were drawn from the amplification of reference gene primers. Assay used: immunoSEQ multiplex PCR; TCRdb lists only in-frame clones, some missing. V and J calls plus clone size are reproduced from that table; the DNA served to infer D and trimming. The sample comprises roughly 180,000 clones, approximately 88% of which are singletons, and around 13% rests with the top ten.

The sample comprised PBMCs or T cells enriched from blood (not recorded which). This TCR was recovered from a woman aged 55-75 years who had recovered from COVID-19. The chain uses TRBV6-5 and TRBJ2-5; TRBD1 matches at 7 bases. The chain's CDR3 is CASSPYRDSKETQYF. As DNA, the CDR3 is TGTGCCAGCAGCCCCTACCGGGACAGTAAAGAGACCCAGTACTTC.